Shown below are 18 T cell receptor beta chains from a single sample sequenced in a study of CD8 T cells in ankylosing spondylitis. TCRdb fed the 5' RACE reads into MiXCR, producing one record per CDR3 protein. The data contain a few hundred thousand distinct CDR3 sequences, about 17% of them singletons. Whole-study results and caveats: Ankylosing spondylitis blood appeared to carry a characteristic TCR beta motif of roughly eight highly homologous variants.

No antigen has been assigned to these receptors. The sequencing input was blood, either unsorted or a sorted T cell fraction (not recorded which). These receptors were obtained from a male donor with ankylosing spondylitis.

This chain uses TRBV7-8 with TRBJ2-1; TRBD2 matches 11 bases. The germline CDR1 and CDR2 sequences are SGHVS and FQNEAQ. The V gene end was trimmed by 1 base and the J gene end by 9 bases; junction bases not matched to a gene: 5. There are 15 residues in the CDR3. CDR3 protein: CASSLGLAGGFEQFF. In DNA, the CDR3 is TGTGCCAGCAGCTTAGGCCTAGCGGGAGGTTTTGAGCAGTTCTTC.

This clonotype appeared a few times. The chain combines TRBV7-2 with TRBJ2-7, with D possibly being TRBD2 (5 bases). V dropped 5 bases and J dropped 5 bases, with 10 bases sitting between them. Germline V gene lookup returns CDR1 SGHTA and CDR2 FQGNSA. This CDR3 comprises 12 residues. This chain's CDR3 is CASSDGVNEQYF. The CDR3, as DNA: TGTGCCAGCAGCGACGGGGTTAACGAGCAGTACTTC.

This clonotype was detected a few times. The chain couples TRBV15 to TRBJ2-1; 8 positions agree with TRBD2. Germline CDR1 is LNHNV and CDR2 is YYDKDF (reference sequence). The CDR3 runs 15 residues. V lost 5 bases and J lost 2; bases outside the gene matches: 5. In DNA form, the CDR3 reads TGTGCCACCAGCGCCACTAGCGGACCCTACAATGAGCAGTTCTTC. Translation: CATSATSGPYNEQFF.

The chain combines TRBV18 with TRBJ2-7, with D tentatively TRBD2 (6 bases). The CDR3 is made up of 14 amino acids. V was pared by 3 bases and J by 0 bases, with 9 bases between. Germline values: CDR1 KGHSH, CDR2 LQKENI. The CDR3: CASSPLRDSYEQYF. The CDR3 DNA reads TGTGCCAGCTCACCCTTGCGGGACTCCTACGAGCAGTACTTC.

The V and J genes are TRBV2 and TRBJ2-5, with D tentatively TRBD1 (6 bases). Germline CDR1 and CDR2: SNHLY and FYNNEI. Trimming left V 7 bases short and J 5 bases short, with 14 bases between. This CDR3 comprises 13 residues. The CDR3 DNA reads as TGTGCCAGCATGGGCAGGGGAGCTGAGACCCAGTACTTC. Encoded protein: CASMGRGAETQYF.

The V call is TRBV12-3 or TRBV12-4, the J call TRBJ2-3, with D perhaps TRBD2 (5 bases). The CDR3 sequence is 13 residues long. With 4 bases removed from V and 5 bases from J, the gap between germline ends came to 10 bases. The CDR3 DNA follows: TGTGCCAGCAGTTCTGCTCGGGGAGATACGCAGTATTTT. Amino acid sequence: CASSSARGDTQYF.

This clonotype was counted ten times or more. The chain combines TRBV12-3 or TRBV12-4 with TRBJ2-1; D remains ambiguous. V lost 3 bases to trimming and J lost 10 bases, with 13 bases between them. CDR3 size: 13 residues. The CDR3 spells CASSLIAQYEQFF. The DNA for the CDR3 is TGTGCCAGCAGTTTGATCGCCCAGTACGAGCAGTTCTTC.

This chain joins TRBV7-9 and TRBJ1-4, with D unresolved. This CDR3 has 15 amino acids. V was clipped by 4 bases and J by 0 bases, with 9 bases between them. The germline gives CDR1 SEHNR, CDR2 FQNEAQ (reference sequence). CDR3 DNA sequence: TGTGCCAGCAGCTCTACAGCTACAACTAATGAAAAACTGTTTTTT. Amino acid sequence: CASSSTATTNEKLFF.

This clonotype occurred a few times. The rearrangement uses TRBV6-2 or TRBV6-3 and TRBJ2-1, with 8 bases aligning to TRBD2. The CDR3 has 14 amino acids. The germline CDR1 and CDR2 sequences are MNHEY and SVGEGT. The V and J ends lost 4 bases and 6 bases, in that order; junction bases with no gene match: 5. As DNA, the CDR3 is TGTGCCAGCAGTTGGGGACTAGGTACCAATGAGCAGTTCTTC. As protein: CASSWGLGTNEQFF.

This sequence joins TRBV13 and TRBJ1-1; 8 nucleotides line up with TRBD1. The V segment lost 6 bases and the J segment 3 bases; nucleotides outside the gene matches: 9. The germline V gene has CDR1 PRHDT and CDR2 FYEKMQ (reference sequence). This CDR3 is 15 amino acids long. CDR3 sequence (DNA): TGTGCCAGCAGGGAAGCGGGACAGGCAGACACTGAAGCTTTCTTT. It translates to CASREAGQADTEAFF.

The chain combines TRBV20-1 with TRBJ2-3; D assignment may be TRBD1 or TRBD2 (5 bases each). Germline-derived CDR1 and CDR2 are DFQATT and SNEGSKA (reference sequence). This CDR3 region has 13 residues. Trimming pared 6 bases from V and 6 bases from J, leaving 16 bases between. CDR3 in amino acids: CSADRDAKDTQYF. The CDR3 region has the DNA TGCAGTGCCGACCGGGACGCCAAGGATACGCAGTATTTT.

V usage is TRBV7-2 and J usage is TRBJ2-3; D is uncertain. In germline, CDR1 is SGHTA, CDR2 FQGNSA. The CDR3 has 15 residues. Trimming took off 2 bases at V and 2 bases at J, with 11 bases between the two ends. The CDR3 coding sequence is TGTGCCAGCAGCTTAAGTTCCAACCCCACAGATACGCAGTATTTT. Its protein product is CASSLSSNPTDTQYF.

The rearrangement links TRBV6-1 to TRBJ1-5, with D possibly being TRBD1 (6 bases). This CDR3 comprises 15 residues. Germline CDR1 MNHNS, CDR2 SASEGT. Between the trimmed V and J ends, which lost 5 bases and 0 bases, there was a span of 11 bases. The CDR3 protein is CASSPDSASNQPQHF. Written as DNA, the CDR3 is TGTGCCAGCAGTCCGGACAGTGCTAGCAATCAGCCCCAGCATTTT.

The chain combines TRBV3-1 with TRBJ1-2; D ambiguous. The germline CDR1 and CDR2 sequences are LGHDT and YNNKEL (reference sequence). This CDR3 comprises 15 residues. Trimming cost V 0 bases and J 3 bases, with 11 bases left between them. CDR3 bases: TGTGCCAGCAGCCAAGATCTGGGAATCGACTATGGCTACACCTTC. This sequence encodes CASSQDLGIDYGYTF.

The sample holds a few counts of this clonotype. The DNA of the CDR3 is TGCAGCGTTGAAGATAGTGTGGACAAAGAGACCCAGTACTTC. This translates into CSVEDSVDKETQYF. The chain carries TRBV29-1 and TRBJ2-5; TRBD1 is a possible D gene (5 bases). CDR3 length: 14 residues. Trimming cost V 0 bases and J 3 bases, with 11 bases left between them. Per germline, CDR1 SQVTM and CDR2 ANQGSEA.

This clonotype was recorded a few times. This chain links TRBV4-1 with TRBJ1-5; the match to TRBD1 covers 7 bases. The junction had 8 bases not matched to a gene; V was cut back by 5 bases and J by 7 bases. The CDR3 covers 14 residues. CDR1 MGHRA and CDR2 YSYEKL come from the germline V gene. For the CDR3, the DNA is TGCGCCAGCAGCGGACGACAGGGAGACCAGCCCCAGCATTTT. Its translation: CASSGRQGDQPQHF.

This clonotype came up many times. The chain carries TRBV10-3 and TRBJ2-7; 8 bases are a match to TRBD1. V gave up 6 bases and J gave up 3 bases; unmatched junction bases: 7. Per the germline V gene, CDR1 is ENHRY and CDR2 is SYGVKD. The CDR3 extends over 14 amino acids. The CDR3 nucleotides read TGTGCCATCAGGGGGGCAGGGGGCCTCTACGAGCAGTACTTC. It is translated as CAIRGAGGLYEQYF.

This clonotype turned up a few times. The chain carries TRBV12-3 or TRBV12-4 and TRBJ2-7; 15 nucleotides line up with TRBD2. The CDR3 runs to 18 residues. The junction had 9 bases not matched to a gene; V was cut back by 6 bases and J by 0 bases. The DNA of the CDR3 is TGTGCCAGCAGCCCGGGACTAGCGGGAGGACTGAGCTCCTACGAGCAGTACTTC. This encodes CASSPGLAGGLSSYEQYF.